Following are 26 T cell receptor beta chains from one sample sequenced in a study of OX40 agonist ivuxolimab in advanced cancers. Clones were sequenced by immunoSEQ multiplex PCR, and TCRdb holds only the in-frame ones, with some missing. In the table there are tens of thousands of clones, 75% to 90% of which are singletons. This sample comprised CD4+ or CD8+ T cells sorted from blood, obtained in a trial of the OX40 agonist ivuxolimab. These receptors were taken from an adult with an advanced solid tumor such as melanoma, head and neck, liver or kidney cancer.

This CDR3 reads CASAVDRSSGNTIYF. The CDR3 nucleotides read TGTGCCAGCGCGGTTGATAGAAGCTCTGGAAACACCATATATTTT. The V and J genes are TRBV6-5 and TRBJ1-3, with D unresolved. Trimming shortened V by 8 bases and J by 0 bases, and 14 bases separated the two germline ends. CDR3 length: 15 amino acids. The germline V gene has CDR1 MNHEY and CDR2 SVGAGI.

V is TRBV7-8 and J is TRBJ1-2; no reliable D call. V was cut by 1 base and J by 2 bases, with 5 bases left in between. Germline V gene lookup returns CDR1 SGHVS and CDR2 FQNEAQ. The CDR3 is 13 residues long. The CDR3 sequence: CASSLGLNYGYTF. DNA of the CDR3: TGTGCCAGCAGCTTAGGGCTAAACTATGGCTACACCTTC.

This chain links TRBV11-3 with TRBJ1-2; perhaps TRBD1 as D (5 bases). Germline loops: CDR1 SGHNT, CDR2 YENEEA. Trimming removed 6 bases from V and 7 bases from J, with 9 bases in between. The CDR3 contains 11 residues. The CDR3 nucleotides are TGTGCCAGCAGTTCAGGGATTGGCTACACCTTC. It specifies CASSSGIGYTF.

The chain has TRBV6-1 and TRBJ1-5; unclear D gene. This CDR3 is built from 15 residues. The germline V gene encodes CDR1 MNHNS and CDR2 SASEGT. V was pared by 0 bases and J by 0 bases, with 6 bases between. The CDR3 spells CASSEAVNSNQPQHF. The CDR3 DNA is TGTGCCAGCAGTGAAGCCGTTAATAGCAATCAGCCCCAGCATTTT.

The CDR3 region has the DNA TGCGCCAGCATCCAATCGGGACTAGCGGGAGTGGGGGTTCCGTACGAGCAGTACTTC. The encoded protein is CASIQSGLAGVGVPYEQYF. The chain recombines TRBV10-2 with TRBJ2-7; TRBD2 matches 14 bases. The J segment lost 4 bases and the V segment lost 7 bases, leaving 18 bases of the junction unmatched. This CDR3 has 19 amino acids. The V gene's germline CDR1 is WSHSY and CDR2 SAAADI.

This clone was counted a single time. The chain has TRBV27 and TRBJ1-5; no definite D call. The germline V gene encodes CDR1 MNHEY and CDR2 SMNVEV (reference sequence). V lost 3 bases to trimming and J lost 2 bases, with 11 bases between them. This CDR3 spans 15 amino acids. The DNA of the CDR3 is TGTGCCAGCAGTTTCGCGGGCGTGGGCAATCAGCCCCAGCATTTT. Residues: CASSFAGVGNQPQHF.

The CDR3, as DNA: TGCGCCAGCAGCCAACGGGGACTCAGAAAAGAGACCCAGTACTTC. Translating it yields CASSQRGLRKETQYF. This rearrangement joins TRBV4-3 to TRBJ2-5; D is perhaps TRBD2 (6 bases). V lost 2 bases and J lost 3, with 13 bases in between. CDR1 is LGHNA and CDR2 is YSLEER in the germline V gene. This CDR3 is 15 amino acids long.

This CDR3 is CASSLGQGSYNEQFF. For the CDR3, the DNA is TGTGCCAGCAGCTTAGGGCAGGGTTCCTACAATGAGCAGTTCTTC. This chain uses TRBV11-2 with TRBJ2-1, with D tentatively TRBD1 (5 bases). Germline CDR1 reads SGHAT; CDR2 reads FQNNGV. V lost 1 base, J lost 1 base, and 8 bases lay in between. The CDR3 is 15 residues long.

The gene calls are TRBV5-6 and TRBJ2-3, with D uncertain. The V gene's germline CDR1 is SGHDT and CDR2 YYEEEE. The CDR3 covers 15 residues. The ends were cut back, 0 bases at V and 2 bases at J, with 10 bases in the middle. CDR3 residues: CASSLGVLLTDTQYF. The CDR3 region has the DNA TGTGCCAGCAGCTTGGGTGTATTACTCACAGATACGCAGTATTTT.

The rearrangement joins TRBV9 to TRBJ2-3; D gene unclear. The V end was cut by 0 bases, the J end by 2 bases, with 10 bases between. This CDR3 region has 15 residues. The germline V gene has CDR1 SGDLS and CDR2 YYNGEE. CDR3 loop: CASSVAATYTDTQYF. The CDR3, as DNA: TGTGCCAGCAGCGTAGCGGCCACATACACAGATACGCAGTATTTT. Supplemented by reference TRBV9 and TRBJ2-3, the full variable domain reads DSGVTQTPKHLITATGQRVTLRCSPRSGDLSVYWYQQSLDQGLQFLIQYYNGEERAKGNILERFSAQQFPDLHSELNLSSLELGDSALYFCASSVAATYTDTQYFGPGTRLTVL.

V usage is TRBV7-8 and J usage is TRBJ2-1; 9 bases match TRBD2. Unmatched junction bases numbered 13, after V lost 5 bases and J lost 8 bases. Looked up from germline, CDR1 is SGHVS and CDR2 is FQNEAQ. There are 16 residues in the CDR3. The CDR3 protein is CASSNRPGLAFDEQFF. The DNA for the CDR3 is TGTGCCAGCAGCAACCGTCCTGGACTAGCGTTCGATGAGCAGTTCTTC.

V is TRBV6-1 and J is TRBJ2-7; 8 positions agree with TRBD2. The CDR3 runs 15 residues. The germline gives CDR1 MNHNS, CDR2 SASEGT. With 6 bases clipped from V and 6 bases from J, the junction kept 13 bases outside the gene matches. The chain's CDR3 is CASRVSGLGESEQYF. CDR3 DNA: TGTGCCAGCAGGGTATCGGGACTAGGGGAGAGCGAGCAGTACTTC.

This clone was seen only a few times. The chain carries TRBV4-1 and TRBJ1-6, with a possible D match to TRBD1 (6 bases). Trimming removed 5 bases from V and 9 bases from J, with 17 bases in between. The CDR3 sequence is 15 residues long. Germline CDR1 MGHRA, CDR2 YSYEKL. CDR3: CASSLTSQGGSPLHF. The CDR3 DNA follows: TGCGCCAGCAGCTTAACCTCACAGGGCGGTTCACCCCTCCACTTT.

The table lists this clone with a count of one. This chain joins TRBV10-2 and TRBJ2-7, with 7 nucleotides matching TRBD2. With 6 bases clipped from V and 4 bases from J, the junction kept 9 bases outside the gene matches. Germline CDR1 reads WSHSY; CDR2 reads SAAADI. The CDR3 length is 14 residues. The CDR3, as DNA: TGCGCCAGCAGACCCCGGGACTACGTGTACGAGCAGTACTTC. This codes for CASRPRDYVYEQYF.

The chain carries TRBV5-1 and TRBJ2-5, with a possible D match to TRBD2 (5 bases). Looked up from germline, CDR1 is SGHRS and CDR2 is YFSETQ. The CDR3 runs to 14 residues. V gave up 5 bases and J gave up 3 bases, with 14 bases separating them. The CDR3 sequence is CASSYPGSEETQYF. For the CDR3, the DNA is TGCGCCAGCAGTTACCCGGGATCAGAAGAGACCCAGTACTTC.

V gene TRBV4-1 combines with J gene TRBJ2-2, with D perhaps being TRBD1 or TRBD2 (5 bases each). This CDR3 has 15 amino acids. The germline gives CDR1 MGHRA, CDR2 YSYEKL. V was shortened by 4 bases and J by 4 bases, with 13 bases between the two germline ends. As DNA, the CDR3 is TGCGCCAGCAGCCGATCCAGGGCGGGCACCGGGGAGCTGTTTTTT. This translates into CASSRSRAGTGELFF.

V is TRBV19 and J is TRBJ2-2, with TRBD1 as a possible D gene (6 bases). The CDR3 extends over 16 amino acids. Germline CDR1 reads LNHDA; CDR2 reads SQIVND (reference sequence). V was trimmed by 6 bases and J by 0 bases, leaving 14 bases between them. CDR3 coding DNA: TGTGCCAGTAGGACCCTCTGGACAGCGAACACCGGGGAGCTGTTTTTT. Its translation is CASRTLWTANTGELFF.

The genes are TRBV28 and TRBJ2-7; weak D call: TRBD1 (6 bases). Trimming left V 5 bases short and J 2 bases short, with 22 bases between. CDR1 MDHEN and CDR2 SYDVKM come from the germline V gene. The length of the CDR3 is 17 residues. For the CDR3, the DNA is TGTGCCAGCAGTATCATCCTAGGGGGACACCTCACCTACGAGCAGTACTTC. Translating gives CASSIILGGHLTYEQYF.

V usage is TRBV9 and J usage is TRBJ1-3; perhaps TRBD1 as D (5 bases). Per germline, CDR1 SGDLS and CDR2 YYNGEE. The CDR3 totals 16 residues. V gave up 0 bases and J gave up 0 bases, with 10 bases separating them. CDR3: CASSVGGTVSGNTIYF. DNA for the CDR3: TGTGCCAGCAGCGTAGGCGGGACTGTCTCTGGAAACACCATATATTTT.

Of note for this clone: The sample carries other DNA sequences with the same CDR3. This CDR3 is CASSPASASYNEQFF. The CDR3 DNA follows: TGTGCCAGCAGCCCTGCTAGCGCCTCCTACAATGAGCAGTTCTTC. The chain links TRBV4-2 to TRBJ2-1; perhaps TRBD2 as D (6 bases). V was pared by 4 bases and J by 0 bases, with 10 bases between. The CDR3 sequence is 15 residues long. Germline values: CDR1 LGHNA, CDR2 YNFKEQ.

This clone was counted only a few times. V and J are TRBV4-2 and TRBJ1-5, with D maybe TRBD1 (5 bases). The CDR3 sequence is 15 residues long. V dropped 0 bases and J dropped 6 bases, with 12 bases sitting between them. Germline values: CDR1 LGHNA, CDR2 YNFKEQ. Here the CDR3 DNA reads TGTGCCAGCAGCCAAGAAGTCGGGGGAGGTCAGCCCCAGCATTTT. Encoded protein: CASSQEVGGGQPQHF.

This rearrangement joins TRBV21-1 to TRBJ2-1; the DNA was not used to check the table's D call, TRBD1. TRBV21-1 is classified as a pseudogene. The CDR3 loop spans 14 amino acids. CDR3 amino acids: CASSKEGQGGEQFF. CDR3 bases: TGTGCCAGCAGCAAAGAGGGACAGGGTGGTGAGCAGTTCTTC.

V gene TRBV4-3 combines with J gene TRBJ1-1; D possibly corresponds to TRBD1 (5 bases). CDR3 size: 14 residues. V lost 0 bases and J 10 bases, leaving 15 bases between the germline ends. From germline, CDR1 is LGHNA and CDR2 YSLEER. As DNA, the CDR3 is TGCGCCAGCAGCCAAGATGTCAGGGTCGCGGTAGCTTTCTTT. This sequence encodes CASSQDVRVAVAFF.

This chain links TRBV6-6 with TRBJ2-1; 12 bases line up with TRBD2. V lost 6 bases and J lost 4; bases outside the gene matches: 4. The CDR3 totals 15 residues. Germline CDR1 is MNHNY and CDR2 is SVGAGI (reference sequence). Here the CDR3 reads CASSQTSGRYNEQFF. In DNA, the CDR3 is TGTGCCAGCAGCCAGACTAGCGGGAGATACAATGAGCAGTTCTTC.

The chain has TRBV11-3 and TRBJ2-1, with 8 bases lining up with TRBD2. The CDR3 totals 14 residues. Germline values: CDR1 SGHNT, CDR2 YENEEA. The junction had 4 bases not matched to a gene; V was cut back by 5 bases and J by 4 bases. DNA for the CDR3: TGTGCCAGCAGCCCCGGGACTAGGTACAATGAGCAGTTCTTC. Its protein is CASSPGTRYNEQFF.

V gene TRBV7-9 combines with J gene TRBJ1-2; a possible D gene is TRBD1 (5 bases). V shed 5 bases and J shed 5 bases, with 15 bases lying between them. The CDR3 length is 14 residues. Germline lookup yields CDR1 SEHNR and CDR2 FQNEAQ (reference sequence). CDR3 sequence reads: CASSPRDGPYGYTF. The CDR3 DNA is TGTGCCAGCAGCCCCAGGGACGGACCTTATGGCTACACCTTC.